This T cell receptor (beta chain) comes out of a study of blood T cell repertoires in COVID-19 (dated by TCRdb to 2020 to 2021). Some background on the complete study: The collaborator samples originated in the United States, Italy and Spain and spanned the acute and convalescent phases of COVID-19. The dataset comprised deeply sampled blood TCRbeta repertoires from subjects exposed to, actively infected with, or recovered from COVID-19. The material from the prospective study consisted of cDNA or gDNA derived from T cells, B-cell-depleted T cells, or PBMCs. The samples were drawn from the first 160 participants of the ongoing ImmuneRACE study and from some 1,300 subjects provided by 6 global collaborators. The repertoires were made available in a free public database intended to serve as a resource for research on the immune response to SARS-CoV-2. Where HLA class I and class II types were available, the types were taken from metadata supplied by the sample provider, not from assay-based typing. Sample metadata almost always included a de-identified subject ID, COVID-19 status, age in years and sex.

Participants in the prospective study were enrolled through a virtual design, were aged roughly 18 to 100 years, and lived in approximately 24 United States geographic areas. To assign participants to cohorts, the prospective study relied on clinical history that participants themselves reported in a screening survey and a study questionnaire. Each participant in the prospective study had whole blood, serum and a nasopharyngeal or oropharyngeal swab collected by mobile phlebotomists. Prospective study participants could optionally give additional blood draws and questionnaires over a roughly 2-month period. Blood samples from the prospective study were shipped frozen or at room temperature prior to DNA extraction. TCRbeta CDR3 regions were amplified from genomic DNA using the immunoSEQ Assay, a bias-controlled multiplex PCR. Concerning the study's data processing: Within the assay, amplification of reference gene primers was used to estimate how many nucleated cells each sample contained. Sequence reads were collapsed and filtered to measure the absolute abundance of every unique TCRbeta CDR3 rearrangement. For each sample, productive Simpson clonality was calculated as the square root of Simpson's diversity index over productive rearrangements. The clones in this table, taken by TCRdb from immuneACCESS, are in-frame only. Not every clone is retained; where verified, under half of the shortfall comes from an unresolved V gene, and the cause of the rest is unknown. The DNA was the basis for D and trimming; V, J and clone size are from that table. The sample table lists approximately 210,000 clones, approximately 80% of them with a count of one. The leading ten clones occupy just under 9% of the sample.

Results and caveats for the whole study, not just this receptor: How much clinical and demographic metadata was included differed by source and by participant, and the metadata was provided uncurated.

Points on this clone: This receptor's antigen is unknown. The record has no base qualities; no much larger clone is one base away.

CDR1 and CDR2 (SGHDN, FVKESK) derive from the germline V gene. The CDR3 goes from the cysteine to the phenylalanine over 15 residues. The DNA shown is the 45-base CDR3, in frame from base 1. V is cut back by 4 bases and J by 6 bases, with 9 bases in the junction unmatched. The material sequenced was PBMCs or T cells enriched from blood (not recorded which). The sequence links TRBV14 to TRBJ1-2, and 9 junction bases match TRBD1. This clonotype was obtained from a woman aged 45-60 years with acute COVID-19. Here is the DNA: TGTGCCAGCAGCCTGTTTTCGGGACAGGGTGATGGCTACACCTTC. Translated, this is CASSLFSGQGDGYTF.